The 13 T cell receptor beta chains listed next were all sequenced from one sample in a study of OX40 agonist ivuxolimab in advanced cancers. TCRdb's copy holds only in-frame clones and misses some; the assay was immunoSEQ multiplex PCR. The sample holds tens of thousands of clones; 70% to 90% are singletons and the top ten take around 2.7%. Specimen: CD4+ or CD8+ T cells sorted from blood, collected in a trial of the OX40 agonist ivuxolimab. These receptor sequences come from an adult with an advanced solid tumor such as melanoma, head and neck, liver or kidney cancer.

The chain couples TRBV19 to TRBJ1-2; no reliable D call. Germline V gene lookup returns CDR1 LNHDA and CDR2 SQIVND (reference sequence). Trimming shortened V by 3 bases and J by 4 bases, and 3 bases separated the two germline ends. The CDR3 is 11 amino acids. The CDR3 here is CASSIGYGYTF. The DNA for the CDR3 is TGTGCCAGTAGTATCGGCTATGGCTACACCTTC.

The chain links TRBV6-4 to TRBJ2-5, with D unclear. The CDR3 is made up of 10 amino acids. Germline V gives CDR1 MRHNA, CDR2 SNTAGT. Trimming took 7 bases from V and 2 from J, leaving 2 bases between them. The CDR3 reads CASKQETQYF. The CDR3 DNA is TGTGCCAGCAAACAAGAGACCCAGTACTTC.

This sequence joins TRBV11-2 and TRBJ1-2, with a weak D call TRBD1 (6 bases). V dropped 5 bases and J dropped 8 bases, with 30 bases sitting between them. CDR3 length: 18 amino acids. Germline V CDR1 and CDR2: SGHAT, FQNNGV. The CDR3 is CASSPARLGISGVWGYTF. The CDR3 DNA reads as TGTGCCAGCAGCCCCGCCCGATTGGGGATTTCAGGGGTATGGGGCTACACCTTC.

This clone was detected only once. The genes are TRBV6-6 and TRBJ2-7, with TRBD1 as a possible D gene (5 bases). Trimming removed 6 bases from V and 1 base from J, with 7 bases in between. The CDR3 contains 12 residues. Germline assignment: CDR1 MNHNY and CDR2 SVGAGI (reference sequence). The CDR3, as DNA: TGTGCCAGCAGCCGACAGTCCTACGAGCAGTACTTC. Translating gives CASSRQSYEQYF.

The J gene is TRBJ2-2, the V gene TRBV10-2; D is undetermined. V was cut by 8 bases and J by 5 bases, with 9 bases left in between. The CDR3 length is 12 residues. CDR1 and CDR2 from the germline V gene are WSHSY and SAAADI. The CDR3 DNA follows: TGCGCCAGCTCGAGGTGGACCGGGGAGCTGTTTTTT. This encodes CASSRWTGELFF.

V and J are TRBV11-3 and TRBJ2-1; the D is unclear. Trimming left V 1 base short and J 5 bases short, with 9 bases between. Germline-derived CDR1 and CDR2 are SGHNT and YENEEA. The CDR3 runs to 14 residues. CDR3 DNA: TGTGCCAGCAGCTTAGGGGTGGAACACAATGAGCAGTTCTTC. This codes for CASSLGVEHNEQFF.

The chain couples TRBV5-1 to TRBJ2-7; 10 bases line up with TRBD1. The length of the CDR3 is 14 residues. J lost 5 bases, V lost 0 bases, and 2 bases had no gene match. Germline loops: CDR1 SGHRS, CDR2 YFSETQ. The CDR3 protein is CASSLGDRGHEQYF. Here the CDR3 DNA reads TGCGCCAGCAGCTTGGGGGACAGGGGACACGAGCAGTACTTC.

The rearrangement links TRBV6-1 to TRBJ2-3; 7 bases line up with TRBD2. The junction had 6 bases not matched to a gene; V was cut back by 6 bases and J by 0 bases. The CDR3 extends over 15 amino acids. Germline lookup yields CDR1 MNHNS and CDR2 SASEGT. The DNA for the CDR3 is TGTGCCAGCAGCGCTTCTAGCGGAAGCACAGATACGCAGTATTTT. Translating gives CASSASSGSTDTQYF.

The J gene is TRBJ2-1, the V gene TRBV5-8, with D unresolved. With 4 bases removed from V and 6 bases from J, the gap between germline ends came to 8 bases. Germline V CDR1 and CDR2: SGHTS, YDEGEE. CDR3 length: 12 amino acids. The CDR3 loop reads CASSRVINEQFF. In nucleotides, the CDR3 is TGTGCCAGCAGCCGAGTTATCAATGAGCAGTTCTTC.

This sequence joins TRBV10-3 and TRBJ2-1; no firm D call. V was cut by 6 bases and J by 10 bases, with 10 bases left in between. Per the germline V gene, CDR1 is ENHRY and CDR2 is SYGVKD. The CDR3 is made up of 11 amino acids. Here the CDR3 reads CAIRAWSEQFF. For the CDR3, the DNA is TGTGCCATCAGGGCCTGGTCGGAGCAGTTCTTC.

This chain connects TRBV2 to TRBJ1-2; 12 bases map to TRBD1. CDR3 length: 15 amino acids. V gave up 2 bases and J gave up 8 bases; unmatched junction bases: 6. Per germline, CDR1 SNHLY and CDR2 FYNNEI. CDR3 region: CASSELGQGARGYTF. The DNA of the CDR3 is TGTGCCAGCAGTGAATTGGGACAGGGGGCGCGGGGCTACACCTTC.

The V gene is TRBV25-1, the J gene TRBJ1-3, with 8 nucleotides matching TRBD1. V dropped 6 bases and J dropped 4; count of bases not matched to a gene: 2. The germline gives CDR1 MGHDK, CDR2 SYGVNS. The CDR3 has 13 amino acids. Written as DNA, the CDR3 is TGTGCCAGCAGGACAGGGGTCGGAAACACCATATATTTT. It specifies CASRTGVGNTIYF. Full variable domain (rest looked up from reference TRBV25-1 and TRBJ1-3): EADIYQTPRYLVIGTGKKITLECSQTMGHDKMYWYQQDPGMELHLIHYSYGVNSTEKGDLSSESTVSRIRTEHFPLTLESARPSHTSQYLCASRTGVGNTIYFGEGSWLTVV.

The CDR3 nucleotides are TGTGCCAGCAGCTTCGCAGATACGCAGTATTTT. Amino acid sequence: CASSFADTQYF. The rearrangement joins TRBV9 to TRBJ2-3; unclear D gene. CDR3 length: 11 amino acids. Germline V gives CDR1 SGDLS, CDR2 YYNGEE. Deletions cut 4 bases from V and 4 bases from J, with 4 bases between.